This T cell receptor (beta chain) was captured by sequencing in a study of blood T cell repertoires in COVID-19. Study context: Both acute and convalescent COVID-19 samples were obtained from the United States, Italy and Spain. From T cells, B-cell-depleted T cells, or PBMCs came the material, which was cDNA or gDNA.

As processed by the authors: By means of reference gene primer amplification, nucleated cell counts were estimated. Measured with immunoSEQ multiplex PCR; TCRdb has only the in-frame clones, and not every one. V and J calls and clone size are as listed in that table; D and trimming were resolved from the DNA. The table includes 250,000 to 300,000 clones, about 88% detected once. The CDR3 runs to 18 residues. V lost 2 bases, J lost 0 bases, and 9 bases stayed unmatched. Per the germline V gene, CDR1 is SGHVS and CDR2 is FNYEAQ. Sequencing was performed on peripheral blood. The chain is built from TRBV7-6 and TRBJ2-1; 8 bases are a match to TRBD2. This TCR was sampled from a young man with active or convalescent COVID-19. The CDR3 region has the DNA TGTGCCAGCAGCTTAAAGCCCGTCGGGACTAGCTCCTACAATGAGCAGTTCTTC. It codes for CASSLKPVGTSSYNEQFF.